The 22 T cell receptor beta chains below were found in one sample sequenced in a study of T cell responses to AZD1222 COVID-19 vaccine. Assay used: immunoSEQ multiplex PCR; TCRdb lists only in-frame clones, some missing. The sample includes 120,000 to 150,000 clones, approximately 91% seen only once; the top ten take roughly 5.4%. Sequences were derived from peripheral blood, sampled 28 days after the second dose of the MenACWY control vaccine. The receptors stem from an adult who received the MenACWY meningococcal vaccine as a control.

The chain combines TRBV27 with TRBJ1-1; D unclear. This CDR3 comprises 14 residues. Germline CDR1 and CDR2: MNHEY and SMNVEV (reference sequence). The V and J ends lost 5 bases and 5 bases respectively, with 15 bases between them. CDR3 nucleotide sequence: TGTGCCAGCAGTCGCAGAGACCGAGGGACTGAAGCTTTCTTT. Residues: CASSRRDRGTEAFF.

This clone is a singleton in its sample. The chain employs TRBV7-8 and TRBJ1-5; no reliable D call. CDR1 is SGHVS, CDR2 FQNEAQ, per germline. The CDR3 is 16 amino acids. V was trimmed by 1 base and J by 5 bases, leaving 15 bases between them. CDR3: CASSLGVLAPYQPQHF. The CDR3 coding sequence is TGTGCCAGCAGCTTAGGGGTCCTGGCGCCATATCAGCCCCAGCATTTT.

The rearrangement uses TRBV7-3 and TRBJ2-6; D is unclear. V shed 0 bases and J shed 0 bases, with 9 bases lying between them. This CDR3 contains 17 residues. Germline assignment: CDR1 SGHTA and CDR2 FQGTGA. The CDR3 bases are TGTGCCAGCAGCTTAACTATCCGGCGCTCTGGGGCCAACGTCCTGACTTTC. Protein: CASSLTIRRSGANVLTF.

The CDR3 region is CASSYNTDTQYF. The CDR3 coding sequence is TGTGCCAGCAGCTATAACACAGATACGCAGTATTTT. V is TRBV9 and J is TRBJ2-3, with D unresolved. The CDR3 totals 12 residues. CDR1 and CDR2 (germline): SGDLS, YYNGEE. Deletions cut 4 bases from V and 2 bases from J, with 5 bases between.

The J gene is TRBJ2-2, the V gene TRBV27; no reliable D call. Per germline, CDR1 MNHEY and CDR2 SMNVEV (reference sequence). This CDR3 contains 14 residues. The V and J ends lost 2 bases and 1 base respectively, with 5 bases between them. The CDR3 region is CASSLRGNTGELFF. The CDR3 DNA follows: TGTGCCAGCAGTTTAAGAGGGAACACCGGGGAGCTGTTTTTT.

The genes are TRBV10-2 and TRBJ1-2; TRBD1 aligns across 7 bases. This CDR3 region has 12 residues. Germline trimming cut 6 bases from V and 3 bases from J; bases unmatched to any gene: 1. CDR1 is WSHSY and CDR2 is SAAADI in the germline V gene. CDR3 sequence reads: CASRTGDYGYTF. CDR3 bases: TGCGCCAGCAGAACAGGGGACTATGGCTACACCTTC.

This rearrangement joins TRBV9 to TRBJ1-4; D gene unclear. V lost 4 bases and J 0 bases, leaving 16 bases between the germline ends. CDR1 and CDR2 (germline): SGDLS, YYNGEE. The CDR3 contains 17 residues. The CDR3 loop reads CASSPTGIPATNEKLFF. As DNA, the CDR3 is TGTGCCAGCAGCCCGACCGGGATTCCGGCAACTAATGAAAAACTGTTTTTT.

J is TRBJ1-1 and V is TRBV18; maybe TRBD1 (6 bases). V was pared by 3 bases and J by 3 bases, with 20 bases between. The CDR3 loop spans 17 amino acids. Looked up from germline, CDR1 is KGHSH and CDR2 is LQKENI. The CDR3 sequence is CASSPSDSRGADTEAFF. The CDR3 DNA is TGTGCCAGCTCACCCTCGGACAGTAGAGGGGCAGACACTGAAGCTTTCTTT.

The sample holds one count of this clone. The chain links TRBV19 to TRBJ1-6; 10 nucleotides align to TRBD1. J was trimmed by 12 bases and V by 5 bases; bases with no gene match: 4. The CDR3 runs 13 residues. Germline assignment: CDR1 LNHDA and CDR2 SQIVND (reference sequence). The CDR3 DNA reads TGTGCCAGTAGTCCAGACAGGGGGCAACCCCTCCACTTT. Its protein is CASSPDRGQPLHF. The full variable domain, rest sourced from reference TRBV19 and TRBJ1-6, is DGGITQSPKYLFRKEGQNVTLSCEQNLNHDAMYWYRQDPGQGLRLIYYSQIVNDFQKGDIAEGYSVSREKKESFPLTVTSAQKNPTAFYLCASSPDRGQPLHFGNGTRLTVT.

The chain is built from TRBV10-3 and TRBJ1-1; D is ambiguous. The CDR3 covers 14 residues. Per germline, CDR1 ENHRY and CDR2 SYGVKD. V was pared by 0 bases and J by 1 base, with 6 bases between. The CDR3 loop is CAISESGSNTEAFF. CDR3 bases: TGTGCCATCAGTGAGTCTGGATCGAACACTGAAGCTTTCTTT.

This clone was counted many times. This chain uses TRBV15 with TRBJ1-5; no definite D call. Germline CDR1 LNHNV, CDR2 YYDKDF (reference sequence). The CDR3 extends over 13 amino acids. The V and J ends lost 0 bases and 9 bases respectively, with 9 bases between them. CDR3: CATSREPFRPQHF. The CDR3 bases are TGTGCCACCAGCAGAGAACCCTTTCGGCCCCAGCATTTT.

The chain is built from TRBV19 and TRBJ2-1; D assignment may be TRBD1 or TRBD2 (6 bases each). Per the germline V gene, CDR1 is LNHDA and CDR2 is SQIVND (reference sequence). The CDR3 totals 13 residues. The V and J ends lost 0 bases and 11 bases respectively, with 11 bases between them. The CDR3 DNA is TGTGCCAGTAGTATAGATAGGGGGGCAAAGCAGTTCTTC. Translating it yields CASSIDRGAKQFF. The complete variable domain, with remaining parts taken from reference TRBV19 and TRBJ2-1, reads DGGITQSPKYLFRKEGQNVTLSCEQNLNHDAMYWYRQDPGQGLRLIYYSQIVNDFQKGDIAEGYSVSREKKESFPLTVTSAQKNPTAFYLCASSIDRGAKQFFGPGTRLTVL.

This chain connects TRBV6-6 to TRBJ1-4; D ambiguous. The V gene's germline CDR1 is MNHNY and CDR2 SVGAGI (reference sequence). This CDR3 has 11 residues. V was trimmed by 5 bases and J by 8 bases, leaving 6 bases between them. The CDR3 DNA reads TGTGCCAGCAGTCCATCCGAAAAACTGTTTTTT. This gives the protein CASSPSEKLFF.

CDR3 region: CASTLSSNQPQHF. The CDR3 nucleotides read TGTGCCAGTACCCTCTCTAGCAATCAGCCCCAGCATTTT. The chain recombines TRBV19 with TRBJ1-5; D is ambiguous. Germline CDR1 is LNHDA and CDR2 is SQIVND (reference sequence). The CDR3 is 13 residues long. Deletions cut 7 bases from V and 0 bases from J, with 7 bases between. The whole variable domain, filled in from reference TRBV19 and TRBJ1-5, reads DGGITQSPKYLFRKEGQNVTLSCEQNLNHDAMYWYRQDPGQGLRLIYYSQIVNDFQKGDIAEGYSVSREKKESFPLTVTSAQKNPTAFYLCASTLSSNQPQHFGDGTRLSIL.

This clone was counted once. The gene calls are TRBV4-1 and TRBJ2-2, with 7 positions matching TRBD2. CDR3 length equals 16 residues. V lost 3 bases, J lost 3 bases, and 7 bases stayed unmatched. Germline lookup yields CDR1 MGHRA and CDR2 YSYEKL. The CDR3 region has the DNA TGCGCCAGCAGCCATCGGACTAGTCGGGACACCGGGGAGCTGTTTTTT. Its protein product is CASSHRTSRDTGELFF.

The CDR3 loop reads CASQPTGAGNSPLHF. CDR3 nucleotides: TGCGCCAGCCAACCAACAGGGGCGGGAAATTCACCCCTCCACTTT. The chain uses TRBV5-1 and TRBJ1-6; 7 bases line up with TRBD1. The CDR3 runs 15 residues. CDR1 and CDR2 (germline): SGHRS, YFSETQ. The V gene end was trimmed by 7 bases and the J gene end by 7 bases; junction bases not matched to a gene: 11.

This CDR3 reads CASSYLGREELFF. The CDR3 DNA is TGTGCCAGCAGTTACCTCGGGCGGGAGGAACTGTTTTTT. J is TRBJ1-4 and V is TRBV6-2 or TRBV6-3; D remains unclear. V was pared by 2 bases and J by 12 bases, with 13 bases between. The CDR3 is made up of 13 amino acids. CDR1 and CDR2 from the germline V gene are MNHEY and SVGEGT.

This clone was seen only once. The rearrangement joins TRBV4-3 to TRBJ1-5, with a tentative D call TRBD1 (6 bases). The CDR3 covers 16 residues. V was trimmed by 0 bases and J by 0 bases, leaving 9 bases between them. Germline values: CDR1 LGHNA, CDR2 YSLEER. CDR3 sequence: CASSQETGLSNQPQHF. CDR3 nucleotide sequence: TGCGCCAGCAGCCAAGAGACAGGACTTAGCAATCAGCCCCAGCATTTT.

The rearrangement uses TRBV28 and TRBJ2-6; 9 bases are shared with TRBD1. The length of the CDR3 is 16 residues. Germline V lookup: CDR1 MDHEN, CDR2 SYDVKM. V shed 6 bases and J 0 bases; nucleotides not matched to a gene: 3. The CDR3 region is CASRGQGSSGANVLTF. CDR3 sequence (DNA): TGTGCCAGCAGGGGACAGGGCAGCTCTGGGGCCAACGTCCTGACTTTC.

The gene calls are TRBV19 and TRBJ2-7, with D possibly matching TRBD1 (5 bases). The V and J ends lost 2 bases and 5 bases respectively, with 16 bases between them. The V gene's germline CDR1 is LNHDA and CDR2 SQIVND (reference sequence). The CDR3 contains 15 residues. DNA of the CDR3: TGTGCCAGTAGTATAAGCCAGGGCCCCATCGACGAGCAGTACTTC. Translating gives CASSISQGPIDEQYF.

The gene calls are TRBV11-2 and TRBJ1-6; perhaps TRBD1 as D (6 bases). Trimming removed 1 base at V and 8 bases at J, with 9 bases between. Germline V gene sequence: CDR1 SGHAT, CDR2 FQNNGV. The CDR3 contains 14 residues. CDR3 nucleotides: TGTGCCAGCAGCTTAGCGGACAGCTATTCACCCCTCCACTTT. It specifies CASSLADSYSPLHF.

The CDR3 DNA reads TGTGCCAGCAGTGAGTGGACTAGCGGGGGAGAGACCCAGTACTTC. Protein product: CASSEWTSGGETQYF. This chain uses TRBV2 with TRBJ2-5, with 13 bases identical to TRBD2. Per the germline V gene, CDR1 is SNHLY and CDR2 is FYNNEI. V trimming: 3 bases; J trimming: 4 bases; junction bases outside the gene matches: 2. This CDR3 is built from 15 residues.